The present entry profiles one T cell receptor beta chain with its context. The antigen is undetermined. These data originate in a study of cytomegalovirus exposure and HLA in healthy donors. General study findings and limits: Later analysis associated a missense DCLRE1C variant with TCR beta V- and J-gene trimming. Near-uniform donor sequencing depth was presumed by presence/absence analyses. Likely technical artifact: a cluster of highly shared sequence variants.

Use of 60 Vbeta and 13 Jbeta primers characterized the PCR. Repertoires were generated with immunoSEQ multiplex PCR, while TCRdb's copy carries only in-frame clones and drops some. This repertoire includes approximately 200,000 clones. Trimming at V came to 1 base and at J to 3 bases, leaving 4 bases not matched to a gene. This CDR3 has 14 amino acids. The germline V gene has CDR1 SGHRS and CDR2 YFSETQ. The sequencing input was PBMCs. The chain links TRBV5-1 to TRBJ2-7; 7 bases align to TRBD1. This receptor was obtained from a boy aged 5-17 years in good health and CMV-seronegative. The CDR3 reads CASSLHRGYYEQYF. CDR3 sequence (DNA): TGCGCCAGCAGCTTGCACAGGGGATACTACGAGCAGTACTTC.